This T cell receptor (beta chain) originates from a study of OX40 agonist ivuxolimab in advanced cancers. Study as a whole: Partial responses were achieved by three patients, of whom one had hepatocellular carcinoma and two had cutaneous melanoma. Study-wide points: Also showing low normalized T-cell clonal expansion were some of the nonresponders.

With regard to this clone: The antigen is not known.

Sequencing was performed with immunoSEQ multiplex PCR; in TCRdb, only in-frame clones are kept and a portion is missing. The sample lists around 50,000 clones; approximately 84% were seen once. The sequence was collected from an adult with an advanced solid tumor such as melanoma, head and neck, liver or kidney cancer. This sample comprised CD4+ or CD8+ T cells sorted from blood, obtained in a trial of the OX40 agonist ivuxolimab.

Here the CDR3 DNA reads TGTGCCAGCAGTATGTCTAGCGGCACAGATACGCAGTATTTT. Translating gives CASSMSSGTDTQYF. This chain links TRBV27 with TRBJ2-3; TRBD2 is a possible D gene (6 bases). Between the trimmed V and J ends, which lost 5 bases and 1 base, there was a span of 10 bases. CDR3 length: 14 residues. Germline V CDR1 and CDR2: MNHEY, SMNVEV (reference sequence).